Described below is a single TCR beta chain sequence and its context. Which antigen it targets is not known. Base qualities are not at hand, and no much larger clone is one base apart. The data originate from a study of T-cell memory formation after mild COVID-19 (dated by TCRdb to about 2021). Looking at the study overall: Most TCR sequence clusters were specific to one of the two donors. In two donors, T-cell clones that expanded and contracted after mild COVID-19 were followed by sequencing TCRalpha and TCRbeta repertoires longitudinally. Two young, previously healthy adult volunteers, one female and one male, were included in the cohort. The paper's findings and limits, for the study overall: Contracting CD4+ clones appeared mostly in the CM and EM memory subsets, whereas CD8+ clones were enriched in EMRA. Some responding clones were detected in pre-infection memory, suggesting pre-existing cross-reactive memory T cells joined the SARS-CoV-2 response. SARS-CoV-2 specificity of the second-wave clones peaking on day 37 was not confirmed. The study included only a couple of mild cases, and larger cohorts that include severe cases with pre-infection samples were judged to be necessary. From day 15 to 85, contracting clones showed balanced CD4/CD8 phenotypes, whereas a second wave of clones that expanded from day 15 to 37 leaned towards CD4+.

PBMCs were isolated by Ficoll-Paque density gradient centrifugation. The CDR1 and CDR2 encoded by the germline V gene (reference sequence) are LNHDA and SQIVND. The CDR3, from cysteine to phenylalanine, totals 14 residues. Only CDR3 DNA remains: 42 bases, in frame from the first base. Between the V and J ends, shortened by 7 bases and 7 bases respectively, the junction contains 16 bases. The sample was run on an Illumina NovaSeq 6000. TCRalpha and TCRbeta cDNA libraries were constructed by 5'RACE with constant-segment primers, with sample barcodes and unique molecular identifiers being introduced. RNA was extracted from every sample with Trizol reagent. Library amplification was performed in two PCR steps, and a second sample barcode and Illumina TruSeq adapters were introduced in the second step. Libraries were sequenced on an Illumina NovaSeq with 2 x 150 bp paired-end reads. As for the original processing: Reads were demultiplexed and collapsed into UMI-guided consensus sequences with migec v1.2.7. Using mixcr v2.1.11, the UMI consensuses were aligned to TRA and TRB V and J templates and assembled into clonotypes. Clonotypes were classified as expanded or contracted when called significant by both edgeR and NoisET, with noise models trained on biological replicates. edgeR calls used a false discovery rate-adjusted p below 0.01 and a log2 fold-change threshold of 1. As an exploratory analysis of dynamics, max-normalized trajectories of the 1000 most abundant clonotypes were examined by PCA with hierarchical clustering. Each responding clone was given a CD4 or CD8 phenotype based on the CD4+ and CD8+ repertoires, which had been sequenced separately. The raw public data were reprocessed by TCRdb itself: fastp quality trimming at Q25, MiXCR clonotype calling, in-frame beta chains only. Entries that share a CDR3 protein sequence are merged under the most common genes and DNA. TCRdb assigned the V and J calls; the authors' analysis was not used. The sample table holds just under 150,000 distinct CDR3 sequences, of which about 5.5% were seen once. Of the sample, just over 2% falls within the top ten clones.

What was sequenced was PBMCs or a T cell subset sorted from them (not recorded which). The sequence was obtained from an adult woman who had mild COVID-19 (a few samples of this study predate the infection). The sample titles of this study are shuffled in the database, so cell type and time point are left out; the donor was told from shared clones. This chain is built from TRBV19 and TRBJ1-4, and perhaps TRBD1 as D gene, on 5 matching bases. The nucleotides are TGTGCCAGTACCGATCGGGGGGTGACTGAAAAACTGTTTTTT. It codes for CASTDRGVTEKLFF.